Sequencing of this T cell receptor (beta chain) was carried out in a study of blood T cell repertoires in COVID-19. Turning to the study itself: COVID-19 samples from acute and convalescent phases originated in the United States, Italy and Spain. From T cells, B-cell-depleted T cells, or PBMCs came the material, which was cDNA or gDNA.

Original processing notes: Estimates of nucleated cell counts were drawn from the amplification of reference gene primers. TCRdb keeps only in-frame clones here, not all; method: immunoSEQ multiplex PCR. The V and J calls and the clone size are those of that table, but D and trimming were determined from the DNA. The sample consists of 60,000 to 65,000 clones, 74% of them appearing once. The V end lost 8 bases, the J end lost 7 bases, and 12 bases lay between the germline ends. This CDR3 is built from 12 residues. The V call is TRBV12-3 or TRBV12-4, the J call TRBJ1-5; no reliable D call. This TCR was recovered from a woman older than 75 with acute or convalescent COVID-19. The specimen sequenced was peripheral blood. CDR3 coding DNA: TGTGCCAGCGGTGGCTCCTGGCAGCCCCAGCATTTT. Protein product: CASGGSWQPQHF.